This TCR beta chain was identified in a study of blood T cells in healthy people across ages. Healthy Caucasian individuals from Russia aged roughly 6 to 90 were enrolled as donors. For the second PCR, which ran for 7 to 11 cycles, a sample-barcoded 5' primer and a J-beta primer mix were used. TCRdb reprocessed the 5' RACE reads via MiXCR and lists one record per CDR3 protein. The repertoire includes more than 750,000 distinct CDR3 sequences, 25% to 35% of them detected once, and 10% sits in the top ten. Germline V gives CDR1 SGHRS, CDR2 YFSETQ. This CDR3 region has 17 residues. Losses at the gene ends were 3 bases for V and 6 bases for J; bases not matched to a gene: 16. These sequences were also reported in another study, on T cells of mothers and their children.

Sequences were obtained from blood. The TCR comes from a woman aged 40 to 55 in good health. The V and J genes are TRBV5-1 and TRBJ2-3; 7 bases map to TRBD2. The CDR3 DNA reads TGCGCCAGCAGCTCGGGGGGACGGACGGACCAGGGCGATACGCAGTATTTT. This sequence encodes CASSSGGRTDQGDTQYF.